This T cell receptor beta chain was found in a study of metastatic and nonmetastatic thyroid tumors. Treatment of any kind had been given to no patient before thyroid surgery. Trimming at V came to 0 bases and at J to 1 base, leaving 0 bases not matched to a gene. This CDR3 comprises 14 residues. As handled by the study authors: The study's classifier, a distant-metastasis tool for papillary thyroid cancer, was built using CDR3 differences across clinicopathological groups. TCRdb re-called the PCR reads through MiXCR. V and J calls and clone size were set by TCRdb, not the authors. The sample holds roughly 89,000 clones, around 12% seen once.

The V gene is TRBV12-3 or TRBV12-4, the J gene TRBJ2-7, with 7 bases aligning to TRBD2. This sequence was found in a female donor with papillary thyroid cancer or a benign thyroid nodule (not recorded which). Some clones in this sample may be carry-over from other donors' samples. Material for sequencing was tumor tissue. The CDR3 here is CASSLAGGSYEQYF. Here the CDR3 DNA reads TGTGCCAGCAGTTTAGCGGGGGGGTCCTACGAGCAGTACTTC.